The 17 T cell receptor beta chains below come from one sample, sequenced in a study. TCRdb re-called the RT-PCR reads with MiXCR, one entry per CDR3 protein. The table shows more than 600,000 distinct CDR3 sequences, with 14% occurring only once. The sample consisted of memory CD4+ T cells from blood. Receptors originate from a female donor in good health, serving as a healthy control.

The genes are TRBV6-5 and TRBJ1-1, with a tentative D call TRBD1 (6 bases). Trimming removed 0 bases from V and 10 bases from J, with 12 bases in between. The CDR3 spans 13 residues. The germline V gene encodes CDR1 MNHEY and CDR2 SVGAGI. CDR3 DNA sequence: TGTGCCAGCAGTTACTCGCAGGGGTCGGGAGCTTTCTTT. The encoded protein is CASSYSQGSGAFF.

This clonotype came up many times. The chain links TRBV7-2 to TRBJ2-4; the D gene is possibly TRBD1 (5 bases). Trimming pared 1 base from V and 9 bases from J, leaving 7 bases between. The CDR3 length is 12 residues. Germline V gives CDR1 SGHTA, CDR2 FQGNSA. This CDR3 is CASSLDRSIQYF. The CDR3 DNA sequence: TGTGCCAGCAGCTTAGACAGGTCCATTCAGTACTTC.

This clonotype occurred a few times. The V and J genes are TRBV20-1 and TRBJ1-2, with a possible D match to TRBD1 (6 bases). Per the germline V gene, CDR1 is DFQATT and CDR2 is SNEGSKA (reference sequence). The CDR3 spans 15 residues. V was cut by 1 base and J by 4 bases, with 16 bases left in between. This chain's CDR3 is CSARGRQALSYGYTF. The CDR3 DNA sequence: TGCAGTGCTAGAGGAAGACAGGCCCTCAGCTATGGCTACACCTTC.

This clonotype came up a few times. The chain uses TRBV5-1 and TRBJ1-6, with D possibly TRBD1 on 5 matching bases. The CDR3 spans 14 residues. The V gene's germline CDR1 is SGHRS and CDR2 YFSETQ. The ends were cut back, 0 bases at V and 7 bases at J, with 8 bases in the middle. CDR3 nucleotides: TGCGCCAGCAGCTTGGACAGGTTAAATTCACCCCTCCACTTT. It encodes CASSLDRLNSPLHF.

This clonotype has more than one count but fewer than ten. The V and J genes are TRBV4-3 and TRBJ2-3; either TRBD1 or TRBD2 may fit D (6 bases each). Trimming shortened V by 0 bases and J by 6 bases, and 16 bases separated the two germline ends. CDR1 is LGHNA, CDR2 YSLEER, per germline. The length of the CDR3 is 16 residues. Written as DNA, the CDR3 is TGCGCCAGCAGCCAAGAACGTCCGGGGGCATCCGATACGCAGTATTTT. Amino acids: CASSQERPGASDTQYF.

This chain connects TRBV30 to TRBJ1-5; possibly TRBD1 for D (5 bases). CDR1 is GTSNPN, CDR2 SVGIG, per germline (reference sequence). This CDR3 has 13 residues. V gave up 3 bases and J gave up 7 bases, with 13 bases separating them. CDR3 nucleotide sequence: TGTGCCTGGAGCGGGCAGGGCGGACAGCCCCAGCATTTT. This translates into CAWSGQGGQPQHF.

This clonotype was observed a handful of times. The V gene is TRBV27, the J gene TRBJ1-4, with a weak D call TRBD1 (6 bases). Per germline, CDR1 MNHEY and CDR2 SMNVEV (reference sequence). The V end was cut by 2 bases, the J end by 12 bases, with 10 bases between. The CDR3 loop spans 12 amino acids. For the CDR3, the DNA is TGTGCCAGCAGTTTAGAGGGGGGAGAACTGTTTTTT. Translated, it gives CASSLEGGELFF.

There are a few counts of this clonotype. Here the CDR3 DNA reads TGTGCCAGCAGTAAACAGTTACAGCCCCAGCATTTT. It encodes CASSKQLQPQHF. The J gene is TRBJ1-5, the V gene TRBV6-2 or TRBV6-3; no definite D call. Trimming took 5 bases from V and 7 from J, leaving 9 bases between them. CDR3 length: 12 residues. Per germline, CDR1 MNHEY and CDR2 SVGEGT.

The chain employs TRBV6-1 and TRBJ1-5; 8 nucleotides line up with TRBD1. The CDR3 runs to 16 residues. CDR1 is MNHNS and CDR2 is SASEGT in the germline V gene. V gave up 6 bases and J gave up 0 bases; unmatched junction bases: 7. CDR3 amino acids: CASRVIQGGSNQPQHF. The CDR3 DNA sequence: TGTGCCAGCAGGGTAATACAGGGGGGTAGCAATCAGCCCCAGCATTTT.

The genes are TRBV4-1 and TRBJ1-4; the D gene is possibly TRBD1 (6 bases). V was clipped by 4 bases and J by 3 bases, with 15 bases between them. Per germline, CDR1 MGHRA and CDR2 YSYEKL. The CDR3 totals 16 residues. The CDR3 DNA sequence: TGCGCCAGCAGCCCTGGGACACAACCGGCTAATGAAAAACTGTTTTTT. Protein sequence: CASSPGTQPANEKLFF.

This clonotype has ten or more counts. The V and J genes are TRBV5-1 and TRBJ1-1, with unresolved D. The length of the CDR3 is 15 residues. CDR1 is SGHRS and CDR2 is YFSETQ in the germline V gene. Deletions cut 0 bases from V and 6 bases from J, with 15 bases between. Here the CDR3 DNA reads TGCGCCAGCAGCTTGGCTCGGGGAGGTTCGGCTGAAGCTTTCTTT. Its translation is CASSLARGGSAEAFF.

This clonotype was seen more than once but under ten times. The germline gene is not matched at one end of the junction; a read error may be the cause. The chain recombines TRBV25-1 with TRBJ1-1, with TRBD1 identical over 7 bases. The CDR3 has 13 residues. Germline CDR1 reads MGHDK; CDR2 reads SYGVNS. For the CDR3, the DNA is TGTGCCAGCATTGACAGGGTTGGCACTGAAGTTTTCTTT. Its translation is CASIDRVGTEVFF. Combining the CDR3 with reference TRBV25-1 and TRBJ1-1 gives the whole variable domain EADIYQTPRYLVIGTGKKITLECSQTMGHDKMYWYQQDPGMELHLIHYSYGVNSTEKGDLSSESTVSRIRTEHFPLTLESARPSHTSQYLCASIDRVGTEVFFGQGTRLTVV.

In this sample, this clonotype turned up a few times. The chain uses TRBV29-1 and TRBJ1-1; no definite D call. Germline-derived CDR1 and CDR2 are SQVTM and ANQGSEA. This CDR3 contains 11 residues. V gave up 7 bases and J gave up 4 bases, with 10 bases separating them. The CDR3 nucleotides are TGCAGCGAGAGGGATACCACTGAAGCTTTCTTT. Translated: CSERDTTEAFF. Looking up the rest from reference TRBV29-1 and TRBJ1-1 gives the full variable domain: SAVISQKPSRDICQRGTSLTIQCQVDSQVTMMFWYRQQPGQSLTLIATANQGSEATYESGFVIDKFPISRPNLTFSTLTVSNMSPEDSSIYLCSERDTTEAFFGQGTRLTVV.

Many counts were recorded for this clonotype. This chain uses TRBV4-2 with TRBJ2-3, with TRBD2 identical over 10 bases. The CDR3 length is 17 residues. V shed 0 bases and J 6 bases; nucleotides not matched to a gene: 9. Germline-derived CDR1 and CDR2 are LGHNA and YNFKEQ. In nucleotides, the CDR3 is TGTGCCAGCAGCCAAGAGCCCCAGCGGGAGGGCCACGATACGCAGTATTTT. Its translation: CASSQEPQREGHDTQYF.

V is TRBV7-2 and J is TRBJ1-4; D is ambiguous. CDR1 and CDR2 from the germline V gene are SGHTA and FQGNSA. With 1 base removed from V and 3 bases from J, the gap between germline ends came to 6 bases. CDR3 length equals 14 residues. The CDR3 sequence is CASSLDLANEKLFF. CDR3 coding DNA: TGTGCCAGCAGCTTAGATTTGGCTAATGAAAAACTGTTTTTT.

Only a few counts were recorded for this clonotype. The CDR3 DNA sequence: TGTGCCAGCAGCTCTTCGACTAGCACAGATACGCAGTATTTT. Translating gives CASSSSTSTDTQYF. The chain has TRBV7-9 and TRBJ2-3; D remains unclear. Germline CDR1 SEHNR, CDR2 FQNEAQ (reference sequence). The CDR3 sequence is 14 residues long. With 4 bases removed from V and 0 bases from J, the gap between germline ends came to 8 bases.

This clonotype was picked up a small number of times. The chain employs TRBV2 and TRBJ1-5, with D unresolved. Trimming removed 6 bases from V and 0 bases from J, with 6 bases in between. The CDR3 totals 13 residues. CDR1 and CDR2 from the germline V gene are SNHLY and FYNNEI. The CDR3 spells CASRFSSNQPQHF. DNA of the CDR3: TGTGCCAGCAGGTTCAGTAGCAATCAGCCCCAGCATTTT.